This is a list of T cell receptor beta chains from one sample in a study of spatial heterogeneity in lung cancer. Each CDR3 protein gets one entry after TCRdb re-called the 5' RACE reads with MiXCR. Of 4,000 or so distinct CDR3 sequences in the sample, approximately 9% were seen once. Sample: lung tumor tissue, taken at surgery. The receptors originated from a male donor with early-stage non-small cell lung cancer. The CDR3 runs from the conserved cysteine through the conserved F or W. A D gene is named only where the DNA matches it firmly. Clone size appears in some rows only: once, few, many, or a class for an expanded clone.

v_gene: TRBV20-1
abundance: medium-sized
d_gene: -
j_gene: TRBJ2-5
CDR3aa: CSARDGTGNQETQYF
CDR3nt: TGCAGTGCTAGAGATGGTACGGGGAACCAAGAGACCCAGTACTTC

v_gene: TRBV28
abundance: -
d_gene: TRBD1
j_gene: TRBJ2-7
CDR3aa: CGSSPINRGSYEQYF
CDR3nt: TGTGGCAGCAGTCCTATAAACAGGGGGTCCTACGAGCAGTACTTC

v_gene: TRBV6-5
abundance: medium-sized
d_gene: TRBD2
j_gene: TRBJ2-5
CDR3aa: CASSYVTTSGRETQYF
CDR3nt: TGTGCCAGCAGTTACGTAACGACTAGCGGGCGCGAGACCCAGTACTTC

v_gene: TRBV27
abundance: medium-sized
d_gene: -
j_gene: TRBJ1-1
CDR3aa: CASSPPPKASMNTEAFF
CDR3nt: TGTGCCAGCAGTCCACCCCCCAAAGCATCCATGAACACTGAAGCTTTCTTT

v_gene: TRBV20-1
abundance: medium-sized
d_gene: TRBD2
j_gene: TRBJ2-3
CDR3aa: CSAGTSGTDTQYF
CDR3nt: TGCAGTGCCGGGACTAGCGGCACAGATACGCAGTATTTT

v_gene: TRBV7-2
abundance: medium-sized
d_gene: -
j_gene: TRBJ2-6
CDR3aa: CASSRARNNVLTF
CDR3nt: TGTGCCAGCAGTAGGGCCCGCAATAACGTCCTGACTTTC

v_gene: TRBV7-9
abundance: medium-sized
d_gene: TRBD2
j_gene: TRBJ2-3
CDR3aa: CASSLGPYSLAGTSTDTQYF
CDR3nt: TGTGCCAGCAGCTTAGGCCCCTACTCCTTAGCGGGAACTAGCACAGATACGCAGTATTTT

v_gene: TRBV10-3
abundance: many
d_gene: -
j_gene: TRBJ2-3
CDR3aa: CATTDRGPGDTQYF
CDR3nt: TGTGCCACCACGGACCGCGGCCCCGGCGATACGCAGTATTTT

v_gene: TRBV18
abundance: few
d_gene: -
j_gene: TRBJ2-1
CDR3aa: CASSPTESSYNEQFF
CDR3nt: TGTGCCAGCTCACCAACGGAGAGCTCCTACAATGAGCAGTTCTTC

v_gene: TRBV19
abundance: -
d_gene: -
j_gene: TRBJ1-1
CDR3aa: CASSPDSTTEAFF
CDR3nt: TGTGCCAGTAGTCCCGACAGCACCACTGAAGCTTTCTTT

v_gene: TRBV5-6
abundance: medium-sized
d_gene: -
j_gene: TRBJ2-1
CDR3aa: CASSGRRNEQFF
CDR3nt: TGTGCCAGCAGCGGGAGGAGGAATGAGCAGTTCTTC

v_gene: TRBV20-1
abundance: -
d_gene: -
j_gene: TRBJ2-5
CDR3aa: CSARDPGGVMETQYF
CDR3nt: TGCAGTGCTAGAGATCCCGGGGGCGTTATGGAGACCCAGTACTTC

v_gene: TRBV20-1
abundance: many
d_gene: TRBD1
j_gene: TRBJ1-2
CDR3aa: CSARGGDRGLTNYGYTF
CDR3nt: TGCAGTGCTAGAGGAGGGGACAGGGGGCTTACTAACTATGGCTACACCTTC

v_gene: TRBV5-4
abundance: many
d_gene: -
j_gene: TRBJ2-6
CDR3aa: CASSSPVDAGANVLTF
CDR3nt: TGTGCCAGCAGTTCACCCGTCGACGCAGGGGCCAACGTCCTGACTTTC

v_gene: TRBV9
abundance: medium-sized
d_gene: -
j_gene: TRBJ2-3
CDR3aa: CASSVSGSTDTQYF
CDR3nt: TGTGCCAGCAGCGTATCGGGGAGCACAGATACGCAGTATTTT

v_gene: TRBV5-1
abundance: few
d_gene: -
j_gene: TRBJ2-3
CDR3aa: CASSTGSTDTQYF
CDR3nt: TGCGCCAGCTCTACAGGGAGCACAGATACGCAGTATTTT

v_gene: TRBV18
abundance: few
d_gene: -
j_gene: TRBJ2-2
CDR3aa: CASPRGQRANTGELFF
CDR3nt: TGTGCCAGCCCCCGGGGGCAACGTGCGAACACCGGGGAGCTGTTTTTT

v_gene: TRBV4-1
abundance: medium-sized
d_gene: -
j_gene: TRBJ1-3
CDR3aa: CASSQAGTKGGNTIYF
CDR3nt: TGCGCCAGCAGCCAGGCCGGGACAAAGGGCGGAAACACCATATATTTT

v_gene: TRBV6-6
abundance: large
d_gene: TRBD1
j_gene: TRBJ2-7
CDR3aa: CASRDRTGGQYEQYF
CDR3nt: TGTGCCAGCAGGGACAGGACAGGGGGCCAATACGAGCAGTACTTC

v_gene: TRBV11-2
abundance: medium-sized
d_gene: TRBD2
j_gene: TRBJ2-1
CDR3aa: CASRRVPSGVSSYNEQFF
CDR3nt: TGTGCCAGCCGTAGGGTTCCTAGCGGGGTAAGCTCCTACAATGAGCAGTTCTTC

v_gene: TRBV10-1
abundance: medium-sized
d_gene: -
j_gene: TRBJ2-3
CDR3aa: CASSDSGSLTDTQYF
CDR3nt: TGCGCCAGCAGTGATTCGGGGTCGTTGACAGATACGCAGTATTTT

v_gene: TRBV28
abundance: -
d_gene: TRBD1
j_gene: TRBJ2-2
CDR3aa: CASTPSGQGNTGELFF
CDR3nt: TGTGCCAGCACTCCCTCGGGACAGGGGAACACCGGGGAGCTGTTTTTT

v_gene: TRBV10-3
abundance: medium-sized
d_gene: -
j_gene: TRBJ1-5
CDR3aa: CAISAGYDQPQHF
CDR3nt: TGTGCCATCAGTGCAGGGTACGATCAGCCCCAGCATTTT

v_gene: TRBV12-3/TRBV12-4
abundance: many
d_gene: -
j_gene: TRBJ2-1
CDR3aa: CASSPLLANEQFF
CDR3nt: TGTGCCAGCAGTCCCTTGTTAGCCAATGAGCAGTTCTTC

v_gene: TRBV20-1
abundance: -
d_gene: -
j_gene: TRBJ1-1
CDR3aa: CSIQGDTEAFF
CDR3nt: TGCAGCATCCAGGGAGACACTGAAGCTTTCTTT

v_gene: TRBV4-3
abundance: medium-sized
d_gene: -
j_gene: TRBJ1-6
CDR3aa: CASSQDPDRNSPLHF
CDR3nt: TGCGCCAGCAGCCAAGATCCGGACCGAAATTCACCCCTCCACTTT

v_gene: TRBV7-9
abundance: few
d_gene: -
j_gene: TRBJ2-7
CDR3aa: CASSFTLTPYEQYF
CDR3nt: TGTGCCAGCAGCTTTACCCTAACTCCCTACGAGCAGTACTTC

v_gene: TRBV6-1
abundance: -
d_gene: TRBD1
j_gene: TRBJ2-7
CDR3aa: CASSEGGQTKRREQYF
CDR3nt: TGTGCCAGCAGTGAAGGGGGACAGACTAAAAGGAGGGAGCAGTACTTC

v_gene: TRBV6-2/TRBV6-3
abundance: -
d_gene: TRBD2
j_gene: TRBJ2-2
CDR3aa: CASSYLPVAGANTGELFF
CDR3nt: TGTGCCAGCAGTTATCTCCCCGTAGCGGGAGCGAACACCGGGGAGCTGTTTTTT

v_gene: TRBV5-4
abundance: many
d_gene: -
j_gene: TRBJ2-3
CDR3aa: CASSLTGAVAQYF
CDR3nt: TGTGCCAGCAGCTTAACGGGGGCAGTGGCGCAGTATTTT

v_gene: TRBV4-3
abundance: -
d_gene: TRBD1
j_gene: TRBJ2-7
CDR3aa: CASSQDYRGAYEQYF
CDR3nt: TGCGCCAGCAGCCAAGATTACAGGGGCGCCTACGAGCAGTACTTC

v_gene: TRBV6-2/TRBV6-3
abundance: few
d_gene: -
j_gene: TRBJ2-4
CDR3aa: CASSYGGNIQYF
CDR3nt: TGTGCCAGCAGTTACGGGGGAAACATTCAGTACTTC

v_gene: TRBV6-1
abundance: medium-sized
d_gene: TRBD1
j_gene: TRBJ1-2
CDR3aa: CASRQGTEVNYGYTF
CDR3nt: TGTGCCAGCCGACAGGGGACAGAAGTCAACTATGGCTACACCTTC

v_gene: TRBV20-1
abundance: -
d_gene: -
j_gene: TRBJ2-5
CDR3aa: CSPSGHLGETQYF
CDR3nt: TGCAGTCCCTCGGGACACCTGGGGGAGACCCAGTACTTC

v_gene: TRBV20-1
abundance: once
d_gene: TRBD2
j_gene: TRBJ2-2
CDR3aa: CSARELGLAGTGELFF
CDR3nt: TGCAGTGCTAGAGAACTAGGACTAGCGGGAACCGGGGAGCTGTTTTTT

v_gene: TRBV6-6
abundance: medium-sized
d_gene: -
j_gene: TRBJ2-6
CDR3aa: CASSNQISGANVLTF
CDR3nt: TGTGCCAGCAGTAACCAGATCTCTGGGGCCAACGTCCTGACTTTC

v_gene: TRBV29-1
abundance: medium-sized
d_gene: -
j_gene: TRBJ2-5
CDR3aa: CSVEDFQETQYF
CDR3nt: TGCAGCGTTGAGGACTTTCAAGAGACCCAGTACTTC

v_gene: TRBV5-1
abundance: -
d_gene: -
j_gene: TRBJ1-1
CDR3aa: CASSQGMDTEAFF
CDR3nt: TGCGCCAGCAGCCAGGGAATGGACACTGAAGCTTTCTTT

v_gene: TRBV24-1
abundance: many
d_gene: TRBD2
j_gene: TRBJ2-1
CDR3aa: CATSEAGGVGNEQFF
CDR3nt: TGTGCCACCTCCGAAGCGGGAGGTGTGGGCAATGAGCAGTTCTTC

v_gene: TRBV7-9
abundance: medium-sized
d_gene: -
j_gene: TRBJ2-5
CDR3aa: CASSPSWPGETQYF
CDR3nt: TGTGCCAGCAGCCCCTCCTGGCCAGGAGAGACCCAGTACTTC

v_gene: TRBV27
abundance: many
d_gene: TRBD1
j_gene: TRBJ2-7
CDR3aa: CASSLWDRAAYEQYF
CDR3nt: TGTGCCAGCAGTTTATGGGACAGGGCAGCCTACGAGCAGTACTTC

v_gene: TRBV6-2/TRBV6-3
abundance: medium-sized
d_gene: -
j_gene: TRBJ1-2
CDR3aa: CASSRQGNGYTF
CDR3nt: TGTGCCAGCAGTCGTCAGGGAAACGGCTACACCTTC

v_gene: TRBV6-4
abundance: medium-sized
d_gene: -
j_gene: TRBJ2-2
CDR3aa: CASSDRVTGELFF
CDR3nt: TGTGCCAGCAGTGACAGGGTCACCGGGGAGCTGTTTTTT

v_gene: TRBV4-2
abundance: -
d_gene: -
j_gene: TRBJ2-7
CDR3aa: CASSQDSSYEQYF
CDR3nt: TGTGCCAGCAGCCAAGATTCATCCTACGAGCAGTACTTC

v_gene: TRBV9
abundance: few
d_gene: -
j_gene: TRBJ2-3
CDR3aa: CASSSRDTQYF
CDR3nt: TGTGCCAGCAGCTCCAGAGATACGCAGTATTTT

v_gene: TRBV6-6
abundance: many
d_gene: TRBD1
j_gene: TRBJ1-1
CDR3aa: CASSRQGMNTEAFF
CDR3nt: TGTGCCAGCAGTCGACAGGGCATGAACACTGAAGCTTTCTTT

v_gene: TRBV20-1
abundance: few
d_gene: TRBD1
j_gene: TRBJ2-2
CDR3aa: CSAPGQGRDTGELFF
CDR3nt: TGCAGTGCACCTGGACAGGGGCGGGACACCGGGGAGCTGTTTTTT

v_gene: TRBV7-9
abundance: few
d_gene: TRBD2
j_gene: TRBJ2-1
CDR3aa: CASSFEIAGHNEQFF
CDR3nt: TGTGCCAGCAGCTTTGAGATAGCGGGGCACAATGAGCAGTTCTTC

v_gene: TRBV11-2
abundance: large
d_gene: TRBD1
j_gene: TRBJ1-5
CDR3aa: CASSLVFSGGTGGQPQHF
CDR3nt: TGTGCCAGCAGCTTAGTTTTTTCCGGCGGGACAGGAGGTCAGCCCCAGCATTTT

v_gene: TRBV4-1
abundance: -
d_gene: -
j_gene: TRBJ2-1
CDR3aa: CASSQDRREQFF
CDR3nt: TGCGCCAGCAGCCAAGATCGACGGGAGCAGTTCTTC

v_gene: TRBV6-6
abundance: few
d_gene: -
j_gene: TRBJ1-5
CDR3aa: CASSYSGNSNQPQHF
CDR3nt: TGTGCCAGCAGTTACTCGGGCAATAGCAATCAGCCCCAGCATTTT

v_gene: TRBV7-2
abundance: few
d_gene: -
j_gene: TRBJ2-1
CDR3aa: CASSRGLGNNEQFF
CDR3nt: TGTGCCAGCAGCCGGGGCCTGGGGAACAATGAGCAGTTCTTC

v_gene: TRBV29-1
abundance: medium-sized
d_gene: -
j_gene: TRBJ1-2
CDR3aa: CSADRGSGYTF
CDR3nt: TGCAGCGCTGATAGGGGATCTGGCTACACCTTC

v_gene: TRBV20-1
abundance: few
d_gene: TRBD1
j_gene: TRBJ1-1
CDR3aa: CSPFSGTASEAFF
CDR3nt: TGCAGTCCCTTTTCCGGGACAGCGAGTGAAGCTTTCTTT

v_gene: TRBV6-5
abundance: -
d_gene: -
j_gene: TRBJ1-4
CDR3aa: CASSPRPEHGEKLFF
CDR3nt: TGTGCCAGCAGTCCCCGACCCGAGCATGGGGAAAAACTGTTTTTT

v_gene: TRBV18
abundance: medium-sized
d_gene: -
j_gene: TRBJ2-3
CDR3aa: CASSSGADTQYF
CDR3nt: TGTGCCAGCTCATCAGGGGCAGATACGCAGTATTTT

v_gene: TRBV20-1
abundance: many
d_gene: TRBD2
j_gene: TRBJ2-3
CDR3aa: CSARARTSGTDTQYF
CDR3nt: TGCAGTGCTAGAGCTCGGACTAGCGGCACAGATACGCAGTATTTT